A selection of T cell receptor beta chains follows, all from one sample in a study of control samples from healthy donors and cancer patients. TCRdb's copy holds only in-frame clones and misses some; the assay was immunoSEQ multiplex PCR. This table has roughly 88,000 clones, 91% appearing once. Source material: blood. The receptors here all came from a man aged 50-60 years in good health. CDR3s include the opening cysteine and the closing phenylalanine or tryptophan. The D gene is left open where the match is weak. Rows give clone size only sometimes, using once, few, many, or a class for an expanded clone.

D gene	V gene	J gene	clone size	CDR3 DNA	CDR3 protein
NA	TRBV24-1	TRBJ2-3	NA	TGTGCCACCAGTGATTCCCCGGATACGCAGTATTTT	CATSDSPDTQYF
TRBD1	TRBV11-2	TRBJ1-6	NA	TGTGCCAGCAGCCATGGACAGGGGAATTCACCCCTCCACTTT	CASSHGQGNSPLHF
NA	TRBV3-1/TRBV3-2	TRBJ1-1	NA	TGTGCCAGCAGCCAACTGGGGAAAACTGAAGCTTTCTTT	CASSQLGKTEAFF
TRBD1	TRBV18	TRBJ1-4	NA	TGTGCCAGCTCAAAAGACAGGGGCGATGAAAAACTGTTTTTT	CASSKDRGDEKLFF
TRBD1	TRBV5-4	TRBJ1-2	NA	TGTGCCAGCAGCTTGGATAACAGGGGACTATATGGCTACACCTTC	CASSLDNRGLYGYTF
NA	TRBV6-2/TRBV6-3	TRBJ1-5	NA	TGTGCCAGCAGCCCCCTCTTTACAGGATCCAATCAGCCCCAGCATTTT	CASSPLFTGSNQPQHF
NA	TRBV6-6	TRBJ1-5	NA	TGTGCCAGCAGTACTAACAATCAGCCCCAGCATTTT	CASSTNNQPQHF
NA	TRBV6-5	TRBJ2-7	NA	TGTGCCAGCAAAGAGGGGATCGCCTACGAGCAGTACTTC	CASKEGIAYEQYF
NA	TRBV30	TRBJ2-1	NA	TGTGCCTGGAGTGTACTTGTGACAGGGCAGTTCTTC	CAWSVLVTGQFF
NA	TRBV20-1	TRBJ1-1	NA	TGCAGTGCTGATACTCAGGGGGAAGCTTTCTTT	CSADTQGEAFF
NA	TRBV12-3/TRBV12-4	TRBJ1-2	NA	TGTGCCAGCAGTCCCGGGGTACGGGGCTACACCTTC	CASSPGVRGYTF
TRBD1	TRBV5-6	TRBJ1-2	once	TGTGCCAGCAGCTTGAGATCGGGGCAGGGGGGAGGCTACACCTTC	CASSLRSGQGGGYTF
NA	TRBV6-6	TRBJ1-1	NA	TGTGCCAGCACCCAACCCTCCACACTAACTGAAGCTTTCTTT	CASTQPSTLTEAFF
NA	TRBV6-5	TRBJ1-6	NA	TGTGCCAGCTGGCCTCGACGGCCCAATTCACCCCTCCACTTT	CASWPRRPNSPLHF
NA	TRBV3-1/TRBV3-2	TRBJ1-6	NA	TGTGCCAGCAGCGAGAGACAGAATAATTCACCCCTCCACTTT	CASSERQNNSPLHF
TRBD1	TRBV5-6	TRBJ1-5	NA	TGTGCCAGCAGCCGGACAGGGGCCTATAATCAACCCCAGCATTTT	CASSRTGAYNQPQHF
NA	TRBV27	TRBJ1-2	NA	TGTGCCAGCAGTTCCCCCTTACAGGGATGGCGAGGCTACACCTTC	CASSSPLQGWRGYTF
TRBD2	TRBV11-2	TRBJ2-1	once	TGTGCCAGCAGAACCACCGGGACTAGCGGGGCCTCCTACAATGAGCAGTTCTTC	CASRTTGTSGASYNEQFF
NA	TRBV30	TRBJ1-5	NA	TGTGCCTGGAGTGCCGCGGCCCTTAATCAGCCCCAGCATTTT	CAWSAAALNQPQHF
NA	TRBV5-4	TRBJ1-2	NA	TGTGCCAGCAGGGGCAGGGGAGGACCTGGGGGCTACACCTTC	CASRGRGGPGGYTF
TRBD1	TRBV7-2	TRBJ2-7	once	TGTGCCAGCAGCTTAGGACAGGGTATCTACGAGCAGTACTTC	CASSLGQGIYEQYF
TRBD2	TRBV6-2/TRBV6-3	TRBJ2-3	NA	TGTGCCAGCAGTTATCTAGCGGGGTCCACCTTATCCACAGATACGCAGTATTTT	CASSYLAGSTLSTDTQYF
NA	TRBV27	TRBJ2-5	NA	TGTGCCAGCATTAAGGCGGAAAGGGAGACCCAGTACTTC	CASIKAERETQYF
NA	TRBV25-1	TRBJ1-2	NA	TGTGCCAGCAGTGAATACGGGGACGGCTACACCTTC	CASSEYGDGYTF
TRBD1	TRBV10-3	TRBJ1-5	NA	TGTGCCACCCGGGACAGCCAGGATCAGCCCCAGCATTTT	CATRDSQDQPQHF